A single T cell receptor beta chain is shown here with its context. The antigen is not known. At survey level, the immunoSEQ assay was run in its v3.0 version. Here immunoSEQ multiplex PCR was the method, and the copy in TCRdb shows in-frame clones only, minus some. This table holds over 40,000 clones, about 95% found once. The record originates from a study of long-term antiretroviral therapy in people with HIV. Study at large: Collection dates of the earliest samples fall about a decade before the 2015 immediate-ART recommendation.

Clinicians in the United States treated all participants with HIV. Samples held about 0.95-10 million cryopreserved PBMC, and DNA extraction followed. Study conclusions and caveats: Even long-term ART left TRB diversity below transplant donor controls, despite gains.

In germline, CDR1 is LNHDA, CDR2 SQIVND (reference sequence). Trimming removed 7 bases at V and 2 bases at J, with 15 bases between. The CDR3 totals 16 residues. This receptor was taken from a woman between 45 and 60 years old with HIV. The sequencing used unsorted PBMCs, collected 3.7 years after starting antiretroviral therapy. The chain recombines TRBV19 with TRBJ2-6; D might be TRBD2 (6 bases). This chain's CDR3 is CASNTVGGAGANVLTF. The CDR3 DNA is TGTGCCAGTAATACCGTGGGGGGAGCTGGGGCCAACGTCCTGACTTTC.